These 11 T cell receptor beta chains originate from one sample sequenced in a study of CD8+CD57+ T cells in acquired aplastic anemia. CD8+CD57+ cell expansion had been shown by flow cytometry in patients chosen for sequencing. The template used for profiling TCR beta VDJ and CDR3 was genomic DNA. MiXCR was run by TCRdb on the reads, yielding one entry per CDR3 protein. This table has around 150,000 distinct CDR3 sequences, 48% appearing once. Input material: sorted CD4+, CD8+, or CD8+CD57+ T cells (not recorded which) from PBMCs. These receptors were obtained from a human donor with aplastic anemia.

This sequence joins TRBV20-1 and TRBJ2-1; 8 bases are shared with TRBD2. Trimming at V came to 0 bases and at J to 2 bases, leaving 9 bases not matched to a gene. This CDR3 is built from 17 residues. Per germline, CDR1 DFQATT and CDR2 SNEGSKA (reference sequence). CDR3 sequence: CSARDPRGAGAYNEQFF. The CDR3 nucleotides read TGCAGTGCTAGAGATCCCCGGGGAGCGGGGGCCTACAATGAGCAGTTCTTC.

The chain combines TRBV30 with TRBJ2-7; TRBD1 agrees at 7 bases. Per germline, CDR1 GTSNPN and CDR2 SVGIG (reference sequence). CDR3 length: 14 residues. The V and J ends lost 4 bases and 4 bases, in that order; junction bases with no gene match: 10. The CDR3 is CAWNGGLQGYEQYF. CDR3 sequence (DNA): TGTGCCTGGAATGGGGGTTTACAGGGGTACGAGCAGTACTTC.

This clonotype was counted many times. V is TRBV4-1 and J is TRBJ2-7; a possible D gene is TRBD1 (5 bases). This CDR3 has 15 residues. Germline V lookup: CDR1 MGHRA, CDR2 YSYEKL. Between the trimmed V and J ends, which lost 0 bases and 0 bases, there was a span of 9 bases. CDR3 nucleotide sequence: TGCGCCAGCAGCCAAGATTGGCAGGGCTCCTACGAGCAGTACTTC. The encoded protein is CASSQDWQGSYEQYF.

This clonotype was observed at least ten times. The gene calls are TRBV29-1 and TRBJ2-1; TRBD2 agrees at 13 bases. CDR1 is SQVTM, CDR2 ANQGSEA, per germline. CDR3 length: 11 amino acids. The junction had 2 bases not matched to a gene; V was cut back by 5 bases and J by 13 bases. CDR3 DNA sequence: TGCAGCGTTTGGACTAGCGGGAGTCAGTTCTTC. Protein product: CSVWTSGSQFF.

The chain employs TRBV9 and TRBJ2-7; 8 bases fit TRBD2. This CDR3 comprises 15 residues. The germline V gene encodes CDR1 SGDLS and CDR2 YYNGEE. With V trimmed by 2 bases and J by 2 bases, 6 bases remained unmatched. Written as DNA, the CDR3 is TGTGCCAGCAGCGTTGAAACTAGCGGTCCCTACGAGCAGTACTTC. Protein: CASSVETSGPYEQYF.

V gene TRBV10-1 combines with J gene TRBJ2-1; 9 bases match TRBD2. Germline lookup yields CDR1 WNHNN and CDR2 SYGVQD (reference sequence). V was clipped by 2 bases and J by 8 bases; unmatched bases: 4. This CDR3 has 14 residues. The CDR3 region has the DNA TGCGCCAGCAGTGAGGGCGGGAGGGTATATGAGCAGTTCTTC. As protein: CASSEGGRVYEQFF.

This clonotype was detected ten times or more. The V and J genes are TRBV6-2 or TRBV6-3 and TRBJ2-5; D gene ambiguous. Germline V gene sequence: CDR1 MNHEY, CDR2 SVGEGT. With 6 bases removed from V and 5 bases from J, the gap between germline ends came to 19 bases. CDR3 length: 15 residues. In DNA, the CDR3 is TGTGCCAGCAGCCTGTGGCAGTCCGGGTTGGAGACCCAGTACTTC. Residues: CASSLWQSGLETQYF.

The rearrangement links TRBV7-9 to TRBJ2-7; maybe TRBD1 (6 bases). Germline CDR1 is SEHNR and CDR2 is FQNEAQ (reference sequence). V was trimmed by 6 bases and J by 3 bases, leaving 12 bases between them. The CDR3 runs 13 residues. In DNA, the CDR3 is TGTGCCAGCAGGTCAGGGGCCTTCTACGAGCAGTACTTC. This encodes CASRSGAFYEQYF. Combining the CDR3 with reference TRBV7-9 and TRBJ2-7 gives the whole variable domain DTGVSQNPRHKITKRGQNVTFRCDPISEHNRLYWYRQTLGQGPEFLTYFQNEAQLEKSRLLSDRFSAERPKGSFSTLEIQRTEQGDSAMYLCASRSGAFYEQYFGPGTRLTVT.

The V call is TRBV6-1, the J call TRBJ1-5; D ambiguous. The germline gives CDR1 MNHNS, CDR2 SASEGT. V dropped 8 bases and J dropped 2 bases, with 7 bases sitting between them. The CDR3 extends over 12 amino acids. The CDR3 sequence is CASSERNQPQHF. Written as DNA, the CDR3 is TGTGCCAGCTCAGAGCGCAATCAGCCCCAGCATTTT.

The rearrangement uses TRBV9 and TRBJ2-3; D is uncertain. CDR3 length: 15 amino acids. Germline lookup yields CDR1 SGDLS and CDR2 YYNGEE. The V end was cut by 0 bases, the J end by 0 bases, with 8 bases between. The CDR3 here is CASSVGARSTDTQYF. The CDR3, as DNA: TGTGCCAGCAGCGTAGGGGCTCGGAGCACAGATACGCAGTATTTT.

The CDR3 DNA reads TGTGCCAGTAGAACAACAGGCGGCTCACCCCTCCACTTT. Encoded protein: CASRTTGGSPLHF. The chain uses TRBV19 and TRBJ1-6; maybe TRBD1 (5 bases). The germline V and J ends were trimmed by 6 bases and 10 bases, with 13 bases remaining between them. CDR3 length: 13 amino acids. The germline V gene has CDR1 LNHDA and CDR2 SQIVND (reference sequence).